Each of the 16 T cell receptor beta chains below was sequenced from the same sample in a study of OX40 agonist ivuxolimab in advanced cancers. Measured with immunoSEQ multiplex PCR; TCRdb has only the in-frame clones, and not every one. The sample has about 16,000 clones; roughly 90% are singletons. Specimen: CD4+ or CD8+ T cells sorted from blood, collected in a trial of the OX40 agonist ivuxolimab. These TCRs come from an adult with an advanced solid tumor such as melanoma, head and neck, liver or kidney cancer.

The chain uses TRBV6-5 and TRBJ2-7, with TRBD1 identical over 7 bases. The CDR3 covers 13 residues. Losses at the gene ends were 6 bases for V and 3 bases for J; bases not matched to a gene: 5. Germline loops: CDR1 MNHEY, CDR2 SVGAGI. As DNA, the CDR3 is TGTGCCAGCAGCCGACAGGGTAACTACGAGCAGTACTTC. Its translation: CASSRQGNYEQYF.

J is TRBJ2-1 and V is TRBV12-5; D not resolved. The CDR3 covers 16 residues. The germline gives CDR1 LGHNT, CDR2 FRNRAP. Trimming took 1 base from V and 9 from J, leaving 19 bases between them. The CDR3 loop reads CASGLGIGWDVSEQFF. CDR3 in DNA: TGTGCTAGTGGTTTGGGTATCGGGTGGGATGTCAGTGAGCAGTTCTTC.

By proportion, this clone is medium-sized. The chain joins TRBV5-1 to TRBJ1-4; 8 bases line up with TRBD1. The germline V gene has CDR1 SGHRS and CDR2 YFSETQ. Losses at the gene ends were 1 base for V and 6 bases for J; bases not matched to a gene: 5. The CDR3 sequence is 15 residues long. DNA of the CDR3: TGCGCCAGCAGCTTGACTGGACAGGGCCATGAAAAACTGTTTTTT. It yields the protein CASSLTGQGHEKLFF.

This clone was counted once. The chain is built from TRBV30 and TRBJ2-2; 9 bases line up with TRBD2. Germline V lookup: CDR1 GTSNPN, CDR2 SVGIG (reference sequence). This CDR3 has 11 amino acids. The CDR3 loop is CLAGEGGELFF. The CDR3 DNA follows: TGTTTAGCGGGAGAAGGGGGGGAGCTGTTTTTT.

This clone is a singleton in its sample. At one end, the junction sequence differs from germline, possibly due to a read error. This chain connects TRBV27 to TRBJ1-1, with 11 bases fitting TRBD1. Germline V CDR1 and CDR2: MNHEY, SMNVEV (reference sequence). The CDR3 has 15 amino acids. In nucleotides, the CDR3 is TGTGCCAGCAGTATATCCGGGACAGGGGGCACTGAAGCTTTCTTT. This gives the protein CASSISGTGGTEAFF.

The V and J genes are TRBV27 and TRBJ2-7; 8 bases are a match to TRBD1. The V segment lost 3 bases and the J segment 4 bases; nucleotides outside the gene matches: 2. Germline assignment: CDR1 MNHEY and CDR2 SMNVEV (reference sequence). The CDR3 consists of 13 residues. DNA for the CDR3: TGTGCCAGCAGTTTCAGGGGGCGATACGAGCAGTACTTC. It yields the protein CASSFRGRYEQYF.

The chain has TRBV7-9 and TRBJ1-4, with a weak D call TRBD1 (5 bases). This CDR3 spans 16 amino acids. Per germline, CDR1 SEHNR and CDR2 FQNEAQ (reference sequence). V lost 4 bases and J lost 3, with 15 bases in between. CDR3 bases: TGTGCCAGCAGCTCTCGTGGCGGGGCGGCTAATGAAAAACTGTTTTTT. Translated, it gives CASSSRGGAANEKLFF.

The chain has TRBV9 and TRBJ2-3; TRBD2 matches 9 bases. J gave up 6 bases and V 0 bases, and 8 bases lay outside the gene matches. The CDR3 runs to 16 residues. Germline CDR1 reads SGDLS; CDR2 reads YYNGEE. CDR3 nucleotides: TGTGCCAGCAGCGTAGTTGGTAGCGGGGGAATGGATACGCAGTATTTT. Its translation: CASSVVGSGGMDTQYF.

The V gene is TRBV12-2, the J gene TRBJ1-5. TRBV12-2 is classified as a pseudogene. CDR3 size: 20 residues. The CDR3 bases are TGTGCAAGTCGCTTATCCCCCCGACGACAAAGGGGACTGTGCAATCAGCCCCAGCATTTT. Amino acid sequence: CASRLSPRRQRGLCNQPQHF.

This clone was found once. This chain joins TRBV7-6 and TRBJ2-7; D is perhaps TRBD2 (7 bases). The V end was cut by 5 bases, the J end by 5 bases, with 19 bases between. The germline V gene encodes CDR1 SGHVS and CDR2 FNYEAQ. The CDR3 has 15 amino acids. The CDR3 here is CASSLQGGRGDEQYF. The CDR3 region has the DNA TGTGCCAGCAGCCTCCAAGGGGGACGGGGGGACGAGCAGTACTTC.

This rearrangement joins TRBV27 to TRBJ1-3; the D gene is possibly TRBD1 (6 bases). The germline V gene has CDR1 MNHEY and CDR2 SMNVEV (reference sequence). Trimming removed 5 bases from V and 4 bases from J, with 12 bases in between. The CDR3 sequence is 14 residues long. CDR3 coding DNA: TGTGCCAGCAGTCCTTCAGGGGACGGAAACACCATATATTTT. It encodes CASSPSGDGNTIYF.

The rearrangement links TRBV7-9 to TRBJ2-3; tentative D call: TRBD2 (5 bases). This CDR3 comprises 19 residues. Between the trimmed V and J ends, which lost 2 bases and 0 bases, there was a span of 21 bases. Germline CDR1 and CDR2: SEHNR and FQNEAQ (reference sequence). CDR3 region: CASSLPLSYAEASTDTQYF. The CDR3 DNA is TGTGCCAGCAGCTTACCTTTAAGCTACGCGGAGGCTAGCACAGATACGCAGTATTTT.

This clone has more than one count but fewer than ten. V is TRBV7-9 and J is TRBJ1-1; 9 positions agree with TRBD1. V trimming: 8 bases; J trimming: 7 bases; junction bases outside the gene matches: 8. Germline CDR1 is SEHNR and CDR2 is FQNEAQ (reference sequence). This CDR3 has 13 amino acids. For the CDR3, the DNA is TGTGCCAGCTTGCTCCGGACAGGGGATGAAGCTTTCTTT. Translating it yields CASLLRTGDEAFF.

This chain links TRBV7-2 with TRBJ2-1, with 7 positions matching TRBD1. Looked up from germline, CDR1 is SGHTA and CDR2 is FQGNSA. V shed 5 bases and J 6 bases; nucleotides not matched to a gene: 10. The CDR3 has 15 amino acids. This CDR3 is CASSRGPTGSNEQFF. As DNA, the CDR3 is TGTGCCAGCAGCAGGGGGCCAACTGGGTCCAATGAGCAGTTCTTC.

The rearrangement joins TRBV7-8 to TRBJ2-7, with 12 positions matching TRBD2. Germline V CDR1 and CDR2: SGHVS, FQNEAQ. The junction had 6 bases not matched to a gene; V was cut back by 1 base and J by 2 bases. The CDR3 length is 17 residues. CDR3 in amino acids: CASSLGTSGASPYEQYF. The CDR3 DNA is TGTGCCAGCAGCTTAGGGACTAGCGGGGCCTCGCCCTACGAGCAGTACTTC. The entire variable domain, with the rest obtained from reference TRBV7-8 and TRBJ2-7, is as follows: GAGVSQSPRYKVAKRGQDVALRCDPISGHVSLFWYQQALGQGPEFLTYFQNEAQLDKSGLPSDRFFAERPEGSVSTLKIQRTQQEDSAVYLCASSLGTSGASPYEQYFGPGTRLTVT.

This sequence joins TRBV9 and TRBJ2-2; D is possibly TRBD1 or TRBD2 (5 bases each). V dropped 2 bases and J dropped 5 bases, with 7 bases sitting between them. CDR1 SGDLS and CDR2 YYNGEE come from the germline V gene. The CDR3 is 13 amino acids. The CDR3 sequence is CASSVGRTGELFF. The CDR3 bases are TGTGCCAGCAGCGTGGGACGGACCGGGGAGCTGTTTTTT.